One T cell receptor (beta chain) is described in this entry. This clone was seen only once. No cognate antigen has been identified for it. Base quality data are lacking; no much larger clone is found one base away. The library was obtained by the immunoSEQ multiplex PCR assay. This is the immuneACCESS table as TCRdb keeps it, with only in-frame sequences that have V and J called. A part of the clones is gone; compared with another copy, unresolved V genes explain less than half, and the rest is unexplained. The sample table lists around 51,000 clones, under 90% of them with a count of one. 10% of the sample is taken by the ten largest. Taken from the germline V gene, the CDR1 and CDR2 loops are MNHEY and SVGAGI. V is trimmed back by 6 bases and J by 7 bases, and the junction contains 11 bases that no gene match accounts for. From its cysteine to its phenylalanine, the CDR3 spans 14 amino acids. CDR3 DNA is the only sequence kept; it has 42 bases, read in frame from the first base.

This record comes from a study of control samples from healthy donors and cancer patients (dated by TCRdb to between 2020 and 2021). Sequencing used blood. The clonotype comes from a man between 65 and 85 years old in good health. Recombination connected TRBV6-5 to TRBJ1-2, and 7 junction bases match TRBD1. The encoded CDR3 is CASSWRQGSFGYTF. The sequence in DNA is TGTGCCAGCAGCTGGAGACAGGGAAGTTTTGGCTACACCTTC.